The rows below give T cell receptor beta chains drawn from one sample of a study of control samples from healthy donors and cancer patients. The assay was immunoSEQ multiplex PCR, and TCRdb's table has in-frame clones only and misses some. The table records more than 140,000 clones, 85% to 95% of them present only once. Sequencing used blood. All receptors derive from a man aged 35-49 years in good health. CDR3s include the opening cysteine and the closing phenylalanine or tryptophan. A D gene is named only where the DNA matches it firmly. Clone sizes are given selectively: once, few, many, or a class where the clone is expanded.

j_call: TRBJ1-1
clone_size: .
v_call: TRBV28
d_call: .
cdr3_aa: CASITLGGNTEAFF
cdr3_nt: TGTGCCAGCATCACTTTAGGAGGGAACACTGAAGCTTTCTTT

j_call: TRBJ2-1
clone_size: .
v_call: TRBV15
d_call: TRBD1
cdr3_aa: CATSGLRDRSEQFF
cdr3_nt: TGTGCCACCAGCGGACTCCGGGACAGGTCTGAGCAGTTCTTC

j_call: TRBJ1-2
clone_size: .
v_call: TRBV7-2
d_call: TRBD1
cdr3_aa: CASSSTGVMVGYTF
cdr3_nt: TGTGCCAGCAGCTCGACAGGGGTAATGGTGGGCTACACCTTC

j_call: TRBJ1-5
clone_size: .
v_call: TRBV6-5
d_call: .
cdr3_aa: CASSQAGVGNQPQHF
cdr3_nt: TGTGCCAGCAGCCAGGCGGGCGTCGGCAATCAGCCCCAGCATTTT

j_call: TRBJ2-1
clone_size: .
v_call: TRBV6-4
d_call: TRBD2
cdr3_aa: CASKLAGVPRDEQFF
cdr3_nt: TGTGCCAGCAAGCTAGCGGGAGTCCCCAGGGATGAGCAGTTCTTC

j_call: TRBJ1-2
clone_size: .
v_call: TRBV7-8
d_call: .
cdr3_aa: CASGRDWEGYTF
cdr3_nt: TGTGCCAGCGGCCGGGACTGGGAGGGCTACACCTTC

j_call: TRBJ1-6
clone_size: .
v_call: TRBV6-4
d_call: .
cdr3_aa: CASRETIGTSPLHF
cdr3_nt: TGTGCCAGCAGAGAGACAATCGGGACTTCACCCCTCCACTTT

j_call: TRBJ1-3
clone_size: once
v_call: TRBV9
d_call: TRBD1
cdr3_aa: CASSATGVTGNTIYF
cdr3_nt: TGTGCCAGCAGCGCGACAGGGGTAACTGGAAACACCATATATTTT

j_call: TRBJ1-1
clone_size: .
v_call: TRBV7-3
d_call: .
cdr3_aa: CASSIGPWNTEAFF
cdr3_nt: TGTGCCAGCAGTATAGGCCCCTGGAACACTGAAGCTTTCTTT

j_call: TRBJ1-5
clone_size: .
v_call: TRBV2
d_call: .
cdr3_aa: CASSSGGTGGQPQHF
cdr3_nt: TGTGCCAGCAGTTCCGGCGGGACTGGCGGTCAGCCCCAGCATTTT

j_call: TRBJ2-1
clone_size: .
v_call: TRBV12-5
d_call: .
cdr3_aa: CASGLRWTPYNEQFF
cdr3_nt: TGTGCTAGTGGTTTGCGTTGGACACCTTACAATGAGCAGTTCTTC

j_call: TRBJ2-3
clone_size: .
v_call: TRBV5-4
d_call: .
cdr3_aa: CASSLKLSGPDTQYF
cdr3_nt: TGTGCCAGCAGCTTGAAGCTTTCTGGGCCAGATACGCAGTATTTT

j_call: TRBJ2-7
clone_size: .
v_call: TRBV5-1
d_call: TRBD1
cdr3_aa: CASNKRQGAKYEQYF
cdr3_nt: TGCGCCAGCAACAAACGACAGGGGGCAAAGTACGAGCAGTACTTC

j_call: TRBJ2-3
clone_size: .
v_call: TRBV2
d_call: .
cdr3_aa: CASSVDSDTQYF
cdr3_nt: TGTGCCAGCAGCGTGGACTCAGATACGCAGTATTTT

j_call: TRBJ1-2
clone_size: once
v_call: TRBV21-1
d_call: .
cdr3_aa: CASSKEGYTF
cdr3_nt: TGTGCCAGCAGCAAAGAGGGCTACACCTTC

j_call: TRBJ1-1
clone_size: .
v_call: TRBV6-5
d_call: .
cdr3_aa: CASSYSRGYTEAFF
cdr3_nt: TGTGCCAGCAGTTACTCGAGGGGATACACTGAAGCTTTCTTT

j_call: TRBJ2-1
clone_size: .
v_call: TRBV4-1
d_call: .
cdr3_aa: CASSHIGGLSYNEQFF
cdr3_nt: TGCGCCAGCAGTCACATAGGCGGGCTCTCCTACAATGAGCAGTTCTTC

j_call: TRBJ2-7
clone_size: once
v_call: TRBV28
d_call: .
cdr3_aa: CASRDYSYEQYF
cdr3_nt: TGTGCCAGCAGAGACTATTCCTACGAGCAGTACTTC

j_call: TRBJ1-4
clone_size: .
v_call: TRBV10-3
d_call: .
cdr3_aa: CAISLTGLNEKLFF
cdr3_nt: TGTGCCATCAGCTTGACAGGACTTAATGAAAAACTGTTTTTT

j_call: TRBJ2-1
clone_size: .
v_call: TRBV6-5
d_call: .
cdr3_aa: CASSRHLDEQFF
cdr3_nt: TGTGCCAGCAGTCGGCACTTAGATGAGCAGTTCTTC

j_call: TRBJ1-4
clone_size: .
v_call: TRBV4-1
d_call: TRBD1
cdr3_aa: CASSQPDRADEKLFF
cdr3_nt: TGCGCCAGCAGCCAACCTGACAGGGCGGATGAAAAACTGTTTTTT

j_call: TRBJ2-1
clone_size: .
v_call: TRBV9
d_call: TRBD2
cdr3_aa: CASSPWGAGEEQFF
cdr3_nt: TGTGCCAGCAGCCCGTGGGGAGCGGGAGAAGAGCAGTTCTTC

j_call: TRBJ1-1
clone_size: .
v_call: TRBV6-1
d_call: .
cdr3_aa: CASSEGRTTEAFF
cdr3_nt: TGTGCCAGCAGTGAAGGGAGGACCACTGAAGCTTTCTTT

j_call: TRBJ2-1
clone_size: .
v_call: TRBV12-3/TRBV12-4
d_call: .
cdr3_aa: CASSPGLTNEQFF
cdr3_nt: TGTGCCAGCAGCCCAGGACTTACCAATGAGCAGTTCTTC

j_call: TRBJ2-7
clone_size: .
v_call: TRBV28
d_call: .
cdr3_aa: CASGSGYEQYF
cdr3_nt: TGTGCCAGCGGGAGCGGGTACGAGCAGTACTTC

j_call: TRBJ1-1
clone_size: .
v_call: TRBV19
d_call: .
cdr3_aa: CASSIDTSYTEAFF
cdr3_nt: TGTGCCAGTAGTATCGATACGAGTTACACTGAAGCTTTCTTT

j_call: TRBJ1-2
clone_size: .
v_call: TRBV12-3/TRBV12-4
d_call: TRBD1
cdr3_aa: CASTPGQGYGYTF
cdr3_nt: TGTGCCAGCACTCCCGGACAGGGCTATGGCTACACCTTC

j_call: TRBJ1-2
clone_size: .
v_call: TRBV3-1/TRBV3-2
d_call: TRBD1
cdr3_aa: CASSYLRTGYYGYTF
cdr3_nt: TGTGCCAGCAGCTACCTTCGGACAGGGTACTATGGCTACACCTTC

j_call: TRBJ1-4
clone_size: .
v_call: TRBV4-1
d_call: .
cdr3_aa: CASSQGRGGWEKLFF
cdr3_nt: TGCGCCAGCAGCCAAGGAAGGGGGGGTTGGGAAAAACTGTTTTTT

j_call: TRBJ2-1
clone_size: .
v_call: TRBV13
d_call: TRBD2
cdr3_aa: CASSLRTSGRAYNEQFF
cdr3_nt: TGTGCCAGCAGCCTGCGGACTAGCGGGAGGGCCTACAATGAGCAGTTCTTC

j_call: TRBJ2-1
clone_size: .
v_call: TRBV27
d_call: .
cdr3_aa: CASSLLAQEHEQFF
cdr3_nt: TGTGCCAGCAGTTTACTAGCGCAAGAGCATGAGCAGTTCTTC

j_call: TRBJ2-7
clone_size: .
v_call: TRBV11-2
d_call: .
cdr3_aa: CASSYSGGSYEQYF
cdr3_nt: TGTGCCAGCAGCTACTCCGGCGGGTCCTACGAGCAGTACTTC